Detailed here is one T cell receptor (beta chain). Its antigen is unknown. TCR beta CDR3 regions were amplified from RNA. An initial round of RT-PCR targeting the TCR CDR3 relied on the HTBI primer set. Each CDR3 protein is one row after TCRdb ran MiXCR on the multiplex PCR reads. This sample yields approximately 400,000 distinct CDR3 sequences, of which around a sixth are seen a single time; approximately 14% belongs to the top ten. These data come from a study of T cells in Graves' hyperthyroidism and ophthalmopathy. Study-wide points: Ophthalmopathy was model-predicted a median roughly 6.5 months pre-onset. Most thyroid-expanded clonotypes above 0.001 were also found in blood.

Absent ophthalmopathy progression within 18 months defined stable Graves' hyperthyroidism. These patients, aged 18 to 65, had recently diagnosed hyperthyroidism lasting under 2 months. Germline V gene sequence: CDR1 MGHRA, CDR2 YSYEKL. CDR3 length equals 13 residues. Trimming left V 4 bases short and J 8 bases short, with 11 bases between. Sequencing was carried out using blood. The TCR comes from a young woman with Graves' hyperthyroidism. J is TRBJ1-4 and V is TRBV4-1; D gene uncertain. In nucleotides, the CDR3 is TGCGCCAGCAGCCTCGCTGTCCAGGAAAAACTGTTTTTT. This sequence encodes CASSLAVQEKLFF.